Included here is one TCR beta chain sequence, with context. What it recognizes is unknown. Libraries were prepared by immunoSEQ multiplex PCR; TCRdb keeps only in-frame clonotypes and omits some of them. Of 300,000 to 350,000 clones listed, 70% to 90% were seen once; the top ten hold roughly 2.1%. The CDR3 has 16 residues. The V gene's germline CDR1 is SGHRS and CDR2 YFSETQ. The V end was cut by 1 base, the J end by 2 bases, with 16 bases between. This record comes from a study of Ad26.COV2.S vaccination and SARS-CoV-2 variants. General study results and limits: Breadth of non-spike TCRs did not differ between vaccinees and placebo recipients. There was reportedly substantial breadth in spike-specific CD8+ and CD4+ T cell responses after vaccination.

Treatment described: around 19 received Ad26.COV2.S at low or high dose, single or two shots; roughly five received placebo; per-sample allocation not given. Vaccine and placebo recipients were sampled on day 63 after the first injection. An Ad26 vector expressing Wuhan-strain SARS-CoV-2 spike served as the vaccine. The J gene is TRBJ2-7, the V gene TRBV5-1; D tentatively reads TRBD1 or TRBD2 (6 bases each). The material sequenced was peripheral blood, taken in a trial of Ad26.COV2.S vaccine versus placebo. The clonotype originates from a person between 18 and 65 years old who received the Ad26.COV2.S COVID-19 vaccine or a placebo. CDR3 in amino acids: CASSLIPGAGAYEQYF. DNA for the CDR3: TGCGCCAGCAGCTTGATTCCGGGGGCAGGGGCCTACGAGCAGTACTTC. The full variable domain, with the rest looked up from reference TRBV5-1 and TRBJ2-7, is KAGVTQTPRYLIKTRGQQVTLSCSPISGHRSVSWYQQTPGQGLQFLFEYFSETQRNKGNFPGRFSGRQFSNSRSEMNVSTLELGDSALYLCASSLIPGAGAYEQYFGPGTRLTVT.